This T cell receptor beta chain derives from a study of identical twins' blood T cells. CDR3 length: 14 residues. Germline CDR1 is ENHRY and CDR2 is SYGVKD. The V gene end was trimmed by 8 bases and the J gene end by 5 bases; junction bases not matched to a gene: 7. In this sample, this clonotype turned up a few times. What it binds is unknown. TCR cDNA libraries were made from RNA using a previously described, modified protocol. TCRdb ran MiXCR on the 5' RACE reads and lists one entry per CDR3 protein. The sample includes fewer than 450,000 distinct CDR3 sequences, 28% seen only once; the top ten take about 6%. Study findings and constraints: Even for out-of-frame TCRbeta, twins reportedly shared V gene usage much more than unrelated donors. Abundant TCRbeta CDR3s overlapped more between twins than with unrelated donors.

V usage is TRBV10-3 and J usage is TRBJ2-1, with 9 bases aligning to TRBD2. This TCR derives from a woman between 18 and 55 years old in good health. The sequenced material came from PBMCs. The CDR3 loop reads CAIGASGKNNEQFF. CDR3 nucleotide sequence: TGTGCCATCGGAGCTAGCGGGAAGAACAATGAGCAGTTCTTC.